This T cell receptor beta chain originates from a study of blood T cell repertoires in COVID-19. Study at large: Acute and convalescent COVID-19 samples came from the United States, Italy and Spain.

Germline V gives CDR1 MGHDK, CDR2 SYGVNS. Trimming took 7 bases from V and 4 from J, leaving 7 bases between them. The CDR3 covers 12 residues. Per the original methods: Amplifying reference gene primers gave estimates of nucleated cell counts. TCRdb's table, derived via immunoSEQ multiplex PCR, lists solely in-frame clones and lacks some. The D gene and trimming were derived from the DNA, and the V and J assignments and clone size from that table. The sample lists a few hundred thousand clones, 90% occurring once. Participants' own reports of clinical history determined their cohort assignment. The chain employs TRBV25-1 and TRBJ2-2; tentative D call: TRBD2 (5 bases). This TCR derives from a man between 18 and 29 years old who had recovered from COVID-19. The sample taken for sequencing was PBMCs or T cells enriched from blood (not recorded which). CDR3 in DNA: TGTGCCAGCATGAGGGTCACCGGGGAGCTGTTTTTT. Protein sequence: CASMRVTGELFF.